A single sample gave rise to the 29 T cell receptor beta chains below, sequenced in a study of blood T cell repertoires in COVID-19. Some clones are missing from TCRdb's copy, which holds only in-frame ones; the method was immunoSEQ multiplex PCR. In the table there are approximately 280,000 clones, approximately 84% of which are singletons. Sequencing was performed on peripheral blood. Receptors were obtained from a human donor with COVID-19, enrolled during active disease. The donor label of this sample is uncertain.

The rearrangement uses TRBV19 and TRBJ2-1, with 7 bases lining up with TRBD1. The CDR3 consists of 12 residues. The V segment lost 8 bases and the J segment 5 bases; nucleotides outside the gene matches: 3. Germline lookup yields CDR1 LNHDA and CDR2 SQIVND (reference sequence). CDR3 sequence (DNA): TGTGCCAGTGAGGGGGCCAACAATGAGCAGTTCTTC. Protein sequence: CASEGANNEQFF. The full variable domain, its missing parts supplied by reference TRBV19 and TRBJ2-1, is DGGITQSPKYLFRKEGQNVTLSCEQNLNHDAMYWYRQDPGQGLRLIYYSQIVNDFQKGDIAEGYSVSREKKESFPLTVTSAQKNPTAFYLCASEGANNEQFFGPGTRLTVL.

This clone was found once. The rearrangement joins TRBV29-1 to TRBJ2-3; the D gene is possibly TRBD2 (7 bases). Per the germline V gene, CDR1 is SQVTM and CDR2 is ANQGSEA. The CDR3 extends over 13 amino acids. The V end lost 3 bases, the J end lost 12 bases, and 19 bases lay between the germline ends. The CDR3 here is CSVDLSGGGTQYF. CDR3 in DNA: TGCAGCGTTGACCTCAGTGGGGGAGGGACACAGTATTTT.

The chain employs TRBV27 and TRBJ2-7; TRBD2 matches 9 bases. J lost 5 bases, V lost 5 bases, and 19 bases had no gene match. Germline V gene lookup returns CDR1 MNHEY and CDR2 SMNVEV (reference sequence). This CDR3 is 18 amino acids long. The CDR3 nucleotides are TGTGCCAGCAGTACCGCGGGGGGGTACATCACCGCGGGAGACGAGCAGTACTTC. It yields the protein CASSTAGGYITAGDEQYF.

The chain combines TRBV11-2 with TRBJ1-1; D gene uncertain. V dropped 1 base and J dropped 10 bases, with 16 bases sitting between them. The CDR3 has 14 amino acids. The V gene's germline CDR1 is SGHAT and CDR2 FQNNGV. CDR3 loop: CASSLVIKDSIAFF. The CDR3 coding sequence is TGTGCCAGCAGCTTAGTAATTAAGGACTCGATAGCTTTCTTT.

V usage is TRBV12-3 or TRBV12-4 and J usage is TRBJ2-3, with a possible D match to TRBD1 (6 bases). Trimming stripped 3 bases from V and 10 bases from J, with 14 bases between. The CDR3 covers 13 residues. CDR3 protein: CASSFPPGTPQYF. In DNA form, the CDR3 reads TGTGCCAGCAGTTTCCCCCCCGGGACACCGCAGTATTTT.

This rearrangement joins TRBV6-5 to TRBJ1-4, with 7 bases matching TRBD1. V was clipped by 6 bases and J by 5 bases; unmatched bases: 6. CDR1 and CDR2 from the germline V gene are MNHEY and SVGAGI. The CDR3 loop spans 14 amino acids. The CDR3 coding sequence is TGTGCCAGCAGGGAGACAGGGCGAAATGAAAAACTGTTTTTT. As protein: CASRETGRNEKLFF.

The V gene is TRBV15, the J gene TRBJ2-1, with D possibly being TRBD2 (5 bases). This CDR3 spans 14 amino acids. The germline gives CDR1 LNHNV, CDR2 YYDKDF (reference sequence). Trimming pared 5 bases from V and 2 bases from J, leaving 10 bases between. The CDR3 sequence is CATSAPGTYNEQFF. In nucleotides, the CDR3 is TGTGCCACCAGCGCCCCCGGGACCTACAATGAGCAGTTCTTC.

A remark on this clone: One end of the junction does not line up with germline, which may come from a read error. The chain employs TRBV7-7 and TRBJ2-2; D remains unclear. This CDR3 has 15 amino acids. CDR1 and CDR2 from the germline V gene are SSHAT and FNYEAQ (reference sequence). As DNA, the CDR3 is TGTGCTAGCAGCCCCCAGACACCTAACACCGGGGAGCTGTTTTTT. This codes for CASSPQTPNTGELFF. Full variable domain (outside the CDR3, taken from reference TRBV7-7 and TRBJ2-2): GAGVSQSPRYKVTKRGQDVTLRCDPISSHATLYWYQQALGQGPEFLTYFNYEAQPDKSGLPSDRFSAERPEGSISTLTIQRTEQRDSAMYRCASSPQTPNTGELFFGEGSRLTVL.

The J gene is TRBJ2-7, the V gene TRBV20-1, with D hard to call. The length of the CDR3 is 10 residues. Germline V gene data show CDR1 as DFQATT and CDR2 as SNEGSKA (reference sequence). Trimming cost V 3 bases and J 4 bases, with 4 bases left between them. CDR3 residues: CSASSYEQYF. The CDR3 region has the DNA TGCAGTGCTAGCTCTTACGAGCAGTACTTC.

The CDR3 loop reads CASSKQHDTGELFF. In DNA, the CDR3 is TGTGCCAGCTCAAAACAGCACGACACCGGGGAGCTGTTTTTT. The gene calls are TRBV18 and TRBJ2-2; D ambiguous. Germline assignment: CDR1 KGHSH and CDR2 LQKENI. The V end was cut by 5 bases, the J end by 3 bases, with 10 bases between. CDR3 length: 14 amino acids.

The chain couples TRBV14 to TRBJ1-4; the D gene is possibly TRBD1 (6 bases). V was cut by 1 base and J by 10 bases, with 13 bases left in between. CDR1 and CDR2 (germline): SGHDN, FVKESK. The CDR3 spans 14 residues. The CDR3 DNA sequence: TGTGCCAGCAGCCAAGCGGGCAGGGGCGGAAAACTGTTTTTT. It is translated as CASSQAGRGGKLFF.

The chain has TRBV5-1 and TRBJ1-1; 7 bases agree with TRBD1. The CDR3 is made up of 15 amino acids. Germline V gene lookup returns CDR1 SGHRS and CDR2 YFSETQ. The trim removed 4 bases at V and 11 bases at J, leaving 17 bases unmatched. The CDR3 coding sequence is TGCGCCAGCAGCCCACAGACAGGGACATTGGTAATGGCTTTCTTT. It codes for CASSPQTGTLVMAFF. The complete variable domain, with remaining parts taken from reference TRBV5-1 and TRBJ1-1, reads KAGVTQTPRYLIKTRGQQVTLSCSPISGHRSVSWYQQTPGQGLQFLFEYFSETQRNKGNFPGRFSGRQFSNSRSEMNVSTLELGDSALYLCASSPQTGTLVMAFFGQGTRLTVV.

This sequence joins TRBV6-6 and TRBJ2-2, with 7 positions matching TRBD2. Trimming at V came to 7 bases and at J to 0 bases, leaving 2 bases not matched to a gene. The germline V gene has CDR1 MNHNY and CDR2 SVGAGI (reference sequence). CDR3 size: 14 residues. CDR3 sequence reads: CASTSGANTGELFF. CDR3 nucleotide sequence: TGTGCCAGCACTAGCGGCGCGAACACCGGGGAGCTGTTTTTT.

This chain links TRBV19 with TRBJ2-3, with D possibly being TRBD2 (6 bases). In germline, CDR1 is LNHDA, CDR2 SQIVND (reference sequence). This CDR3 has 15 residues. V was clipped by 3 bases and J by 3 bases, with 13 bases between them. This CDR3 reads CASSIGAGKTDTQYF. As DNA, the CDR3 is TGTGCCAGTAGTATTGGGGCGGGAAAGACAGATACGCAGTATTTT. The variable domain in full, with the rest retrieved from reference TRBV19 and TRBJ2-3, is DGGITQSPKYLFRKEGQNVTLSCEQNLNHDAMYWYRQDPGQGLRLIYYSQIVNDFQKGDIAEGYSVSREKKESFPLTVTSAQKNPTAFYLCASSIGAGKTDTQYFGPGTRLTVL.

This clone was counted a single time. This chain links TRBV6-2 or TRBV6-3 with TRBJ1-2; D remains unclear. In germline, CDR1 is MNHEY, CDR2 SVGEGT. This CDR3 spans 14 amino acids. V was pared by 3 bases and J by 3 bases, with 11 bases between. CDR3 amino acids: CASSYGGEYYGYTF. CDR3 nucleotide sequence: TGTGCCAGCAGTTATGGCGGGGAATACTATGGCTACACCTTC.

This chain links TRBV7-2 with TRBJ2-3; D is perhaps TRBD2 (6 bases). This CDR3 comprises 15 residues. V was shortened by 2 bases and J by 2 bases, with 11 bases between the two germline ends. CDR1 is SGHTA, CDR2 FQGNSA, per germline. CDR3 bases: TGTGCCAGCAGCTTACTCGGGAGACTCACAGATACGCAGTATTTT. Its translation: CASSLLGRLTDTQYF.

This chain uses TRBV11-3 with TRBJ2-7; TRBD1 might be the D (5 bases). In germline, CDR1 is SGHNT, CDR2 YENEEA. Trimming took 4 bases from V and 7 from J, leaving 14 bases between them. This CDR3 is 13 amino acids long. CDR3 DNA: TGTGCCAGCAGCTCCCGCAGGGTGGAAGAGCAGTACTTC. This codes for CASSSRRVEEQYF. Supplemented by reference TRBV11-3 and TRBJ2-7, the full variable domain reads EAGVVQSPRYKIIEKKQPVAFWCNPISGHNTLYWYLQNLGQGPELLIRYENEEAVDDSQLPKDRFSAERLKGVDSTLKIQPAELGDSAVYLCASSSRRVEEQYFGPGTRLTVT.

The chain uses TRBV28 and TRBJ2-3, with 8 bases matching TRBD1. From germline, CDR1 is MDHEN and CDR2 SYDVKM. This CDR3 contains 16 residues. V gave up 3 bases and J gave up 1 base; unmatched junction bases: 6. The CDR3 loop is CASSFGGQGGTDTQYF. CDR3 coding DNA: TGTGCCAGCAGTTTCGGAGGACAGGGTGGCACAGATACGCAGTATTTT.

This chain links TRBV10-3 with TRBJ1-5; tentatively, D is TRBD1 (5 bases). CDR1 and CDR2 from the germline V gene are ENHRY and SYGVKD. V lost 3 bases and J 5 bases, leaving 11 bases between the germline ends. CDR3 length: 14 amino acids. CDR3 DNA: TGTGCCATCAGTGACGGCGGGGCCCATCAGCCCCAGCATTTT. The encoded protein is CAISDGGAHQPQHF.

The chain uses TRBV5-6 and TRBJ1-2; TRBD1 agrees at 7 bases. V was pared by 3 bases and J by 1 base, with 9 bases of the junction left unmatched. The CDR3 extends over 16 amino acids. Germline V CDR1 and CDR2: SGHDT, YYEEEE. CDR3 amino acids: CASSWTTGTFNYGYTF. The CDR3 DNA is TGTGCCAGCAGCTGGACGACAGGGACCTTTAACTATGGCTACACCTTC.

The J gene is TRBJ2-6, the V gene TRBV23-1; D might be TRBD1 (6 bases). TRBV23-1 is an ORF, and what it does is uncertain. Trimming took off 3 bases at V and 2 bases at J, with 32 bases between the two ends. CDR3 length: 23 amino acids. The chain's CDR3 is CASSQRDASTGQLEIAGANVLTF. CDR3 bases: TGCGCCAGCAGTCAGCGCGACGCTTCGACAGGTCAGTTAGAAATCGCTGGGGCCAACGTCCTGACTTTC.

This rearrangement joins TRBV3-1 (or the pseudogene TRBV3-2) to TRBJ2-2; weak D call: TRBD1 (7 bases). Trimming took 4 bases from V and 2 from J, leaving 17 bases between them. This CDR3 has 17 amino acids. Germline V CDR1 and CDR2: LGHDT, YNNKEL (reference sequence). The CDR3 nucleotides are TGTGCCAGCAGCCCCTCAGGGGGGACTCCCAACACCGGGGAGCTGTTTTTT. This codes for CASSPSGGTPNTGELFF.

CDR3 in DNA: TGTGCCAGCAGTTTTGGGGCAGACTATGGCTACACCTTC. It is translated as CASSFGADYGYTF. The chain employs TRBV12-3 or TRBV12-4 and TRBJ1-2, with D possibly being TRBD1 (5 bases). V lost 3 bases, J lost 3 bases, and 8 bases lay in between. This CDR3 has 13 residues.

V and J are TRBV6-4 and TRBJ1-2; 8 bases line up with TRBD1. CDR3 size: 13 residues. V trimming: 8 bases; J trimming: 3 bases; junction bases outside the gene matches: 5. Germline V CDR1 and CDR2: MRHNA, SNTAGT. The CDR3 is CASSETGDYGYTF. The CDR3 bases are TGTGCCAGCTCCGAGACAGGGGACTATGGCTACACCTTC.

This clone was counted a few times. The chain combines TRBV29-1 with TRBJ2-7; 12 positions agree with TRBD1. CDR1 is SQVTM, CDR2 ANQGSEA, per germline. The CDR3 contains 14 residues. V was clipped by 6 bases and J by 7 bases; unmatched bases: 10. The chain's CDR3 is CSVRRGQGAGEQYF. CDR3 in DNA: TGCAGCGTCCGCCGGGGACAGGGGGCAGGTGAGCAGTACTTC.

This rearrangement joins TRBV3-1 (or the pseudogene TRBV3-2) to TRBJ2-7; D gene uncertain. CDR1 and CDR2 from the germline V gene are LGHDT and YNNKEL (reference sequence). There are 12 residues in the CDR3. V lost 2 bases and J lost 5, with 7 bases in between. The CDR3 nucleotides read TGTGCCAGCAGCCAATATACGGACGAGCAGTACTTC. This gives the protein CASSQYTDEQYF.

There are a few counts of this clone. The chain recombines TRBV2 with TRBJ2-2, with TRBD1 as a possible D gene (6 bases). Deletions cut 4 bases from V and 4 bases from J, with 10 bases between. The CDR3 runs to 14 residues. Germline V gives CDR1 SNHLY, CDR2 FYNNEI. CDR3 nucleotides: TGTGCCAGCAGTGTTGAACAGGGCACCGGGGAGCTGTTTTTT. It encodes CASSVEQGTGELFF.

The chain has TRBV19 and TRBJ2-5, with D perhaps TRBD1 (6 bases). This CDR3 is built from 14 residues. Trimming took off 5 bases at V and 2 bases at J, with 12 bases between the two ends. CDR1 is LNHDA and CDR2 is SQIVND in the germline V gene (reference sequence). In nucleotides, the CDR3 is TGTGCCAGTAGTCCAGGGACACTTCAAGAGACCCAGTACTTC. Its translation: CASSPGTLQETQYF.

This sequence joins TRBV18 and TRBJ2-3, with 10 nucleotides matching TRBD1. The trim removed 5 bases at V and 5 bases at J, leaving 7 bases unmatched. This CDR3 region has 15 residues. The V gene's germline CDR1 is KGHSH and CDR2 LQKENI. CDR3 bases: TGTGCCAGCTCAACCCGAGGGACAGGGGAAGATACGCAGTATTTT. The encoded protein is CASSTRGTGEDTQYF.